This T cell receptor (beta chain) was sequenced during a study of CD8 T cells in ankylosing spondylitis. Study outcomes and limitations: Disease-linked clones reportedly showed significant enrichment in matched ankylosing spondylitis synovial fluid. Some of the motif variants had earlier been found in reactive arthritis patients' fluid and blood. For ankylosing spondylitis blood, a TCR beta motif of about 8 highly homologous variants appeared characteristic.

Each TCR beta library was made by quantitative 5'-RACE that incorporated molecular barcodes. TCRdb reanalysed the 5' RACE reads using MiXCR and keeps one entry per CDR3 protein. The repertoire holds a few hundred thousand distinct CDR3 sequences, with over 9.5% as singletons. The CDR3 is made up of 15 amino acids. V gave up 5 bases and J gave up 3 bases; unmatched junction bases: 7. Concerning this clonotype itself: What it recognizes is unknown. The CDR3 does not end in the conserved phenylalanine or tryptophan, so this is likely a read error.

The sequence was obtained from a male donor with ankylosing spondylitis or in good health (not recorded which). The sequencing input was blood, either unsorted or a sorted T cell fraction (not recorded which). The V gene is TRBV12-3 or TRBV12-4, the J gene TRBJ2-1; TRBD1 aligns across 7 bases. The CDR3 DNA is TGTGCCAGCAGTCCATGGACAGGTAACTACAATGAGCAGTTCTTG. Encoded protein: CASSPWTGNYNEQFL.